This T cell receptor (beta chain) was observed in a study of somatic mutations in cytotoxic T cells in rheumatoid arthritis. Findings of the study overall: Rising age went with increasing CD8+ clonality in rheumatoid arthritis patients; healthy controls showed no such increase. There were about an eighth of the roughly 65 patients in whom the largest CD8+ clone exceeded 20% of CD8+ cells.

Trimming left V 0 bases short and J 3 bases short, with 14 bases between. This CDR3 spans 17 amino acids. CDR1 and CDR2 (germline): LGHNT, FRNRAP. Details on this clone: No antigen is known for it.

The data were produced by immunoSEQ multiplex PCR, yet TCRdb's version contains in-frame clones alone and is incomplete. Of roughly 17,000 clones detected, 85% appear once; the ten largest clones hold around 6.9%. The receptor's source is a woman between 40 and 50 years old with rheumatoid arthritis. What was sequenced was CD8+ T cells sorted from blood. This rearrangement joins TRBV12-5 to TRBJ2-2; TRBD1 is a possible D gene (6 bases). This CDR3 is CASGLVLWTEDTGELFF. The CDR3 nucleotides read TGTGCTAGTGGTTTGGTTTTATGGACAGAAGACACCGGGGAGCTGTTTTTT.